The 20 T cell receptor beta chains below all came from one sample that was sequenced in a study of CD8+ T cells in alopecia areata. cDNA serving as the sequencing template came from extracted, reverse transcribed RNA. Sequencing used immunoSEQ multiplex PCR; TCRdb keeps in-frame clones, though not all of them. The top ten hold 1.7% of the sample, which has around 200,000 clones, roughly 60% seen once. Sequences were derived from CD4+ T cells sorted from blood, sampled at week 0. Receptor source: a human donor with alopecia areata.

The rearrangement joins TRBV14 to TRBJ2-4, with 7 bases matching TRBD1. CDR1 and CDR2 from the germline V gene are SGHDN and FVKESK. The CDR3 loop spans 13 amino acids. Trimming at V came to 3 bases and at J to 8 bases, leaving 4 bases not matched to a gene. Here the CDR3 reads CASSQDTGDIQYF. In DNA form, the CDR3 reads TGTGCCAGCAGCCAGGATACAGGGGACATTCAGTACTTC.

This clone was observed a handful of times. The CDR3 loop reads CASSFTSGGNEQYF. The DNA of the CDR3 is TGTGCCAGCAGCTTTACTAGCGGGGGTAACGAGCAGTACTTC. The chain carries TRBV7-2 and TRBJ2-7; TRBD2 matches at 11 bases. Germline CDR1 is SGHTA and CDR2 is FQGNSA. This CDR3 is built from 14 residues. V gave up 3 bases and J gave up 5 bases; unmatched junction bases: 3. The whole variable domain, filled in from reference TRBV7-2 and TRBJ2-7, reads GAGVSQSPSNKVTEKGKDVELRCDPISGHTALYWYRQSLGQGLEFLIYFQGNSAPDKSGLPSDRFSAERTGGSVSTLTIQRTQQEDSAVYLCASSFTSGGNEQYFGPGTRLTVT.

As DNA, the CDR3 is TGCGCCAGCAGCTTGGGACAGGGAAGCAATCAGCCCCAGCATTTT. Protein: CASSLGQGSNQPQHF. V gene TRBV5-1 combines with J gene TRBJ1-5, with 7 bases matching TRBD1. The V segment lost 0 bases and the J segment 1 base; nucleotides outside the gene matches: 1. From germline, CDR1 is SGHRS and CDR2 YFSETQ. The CDR3 runs to 15 residues.

This clone has a single count. The chain joins TRBV6-5 to TRBJ1-2; D not certain. The CDR3 sequence is 14 residues long. Trimming removed 10 bases at V and 0 bases at J, with 15 bases between. Germline loops: CDR1 MNHEY, CDR2 SVGAGI. The CDR3 spells CATGPGGSNYGYTF. Written as DNA, the CDR3 is TGTGCCACCGGCCCTGGTGGGTCTAACTATGGCTACACCTTC.

CDR3 DNA sequence: TGTGCCATCAGAGGGCCACAGCCCCAGCATTTT. Amino acids: CAIRGPQPQHF. The chain joins TRBV10-3 to TRBJ1-5; D remains ambiguous. Germline V gives CDR1 ENHRY, CDR2 SYGVKD. Trimming took off 6 bases at V and 7 bases at J, with 7 bases between the two ends. The CDR3 consists of 11 residues.

This sequence joins TRBV6-5 and TRBJ1-5; the D gene is possibly TRBD1 (5 bases). The CDR3 is 15 amino acids. Trimming cost V 5 bases and J 0 bases, with 11 bases left between them. The germline CDR1 and CDR2 sequences are MNHEY and SVGAGI. The CDR3 coding sequence is TGTGCCAGCAGTCTGGGGCCTAATAGCAATCAGCCCCAGCATTTT. It yields the protein CASSLGPNSNQPQHF.

V usage is TRBV29-1 and J usage is TRBJ1-1; D is ambiguous. With 8 bases removed from V and 0 bases from J, the gap between germline ends came to 16 bases. The germline V gene encodes CDR1 SQVTM and CDR2 ANQGSEA. The CDR3 has 14 residues. CDR3 residues: CSSQKSPMNTEAFF. The CDR3 DNA reads as TGCAGCTCTCAGAAATCTCCCATGAACACTGAAGCTTTCTTT.

This clone turned up a few times. This chain joins TRBV29-1 and TRBJ2-7; 9 bases agree with TRBD2. In germline, CDR1 is SQVTM, CDR2 ANQGSEA. The CDR3 contains 13 residues. With V trimmed by 7 bases and J by 6 bases, 10 bases remained unmatched. CDR3 sequence reads: CSAKGLAKGEQYF. CDR3 DNA sequence: TGCAGCGCCAAGGGACTAGCAAAGGGCGAGCAGTACTTC.

CDR3 sequence: CASSMDQGRSKNIQYF. In nucleotides, the CDR3 is TGTGCCAGTAGTATGGATCAGGGGCGGTCCAAAAACATTCAGTACTTC. This chain uses TRBV19 with TRBJ2-4; D may be TRBD1 (6 bases). The CDR3 sequence is 16 residues long. V was cut by 3 bases and J by 2 bases, with 14 bases left in between. Germline-derived CDR1 and CDR2 are LNHDA and SQIVND (reference sequence).

This clone was observed once. The chain carries TRBV9 and TRBJ2-1, with 10 bases aligning to TRBD2. Germline-derived CDR1 and CDR2 are SGDLS and YYNGEE. The CDR3 runs to 22 residues. With V trimmed by 4 bases and J by 1 base, 23 bases remained unmatched. CDR3 sequence (DNA): TGTGCCAGCAGCCCAAGGGTAGGGTTAGCGGGGGGCACCTCCATTTCCTACAATGAGCAGTTCTTC. Protein: CASSPRVGLAGGTSISYNEQFF.

V and J are TRBV30 and TRBJ1-2; tentatively, D is TRBD1 (6 bases). The germline V gene encodes CDR1 GTSNPN and CDR2 SVGIG (reference sequence). CDR3 size: 13 residues. V was trimmed by 1 base and J by 4 bases, leaving 10 bases between them. CDR3 sequence: CAWSDQGIYGYTF. For the CDR3, the DNA is TGTGCCTGGAGTGATCAGGGGATCTATGGCTACACCTTC.

This chain's CDR3 is CAWSPQGASGYTF. Written as DNA, the CDR3 is TGTGCCTGGAGTCCACAGGGGGCGAGTGGCTACACCTTC. The chain links TRBV30 to TRBJ1-2; 9 nucleotides agree with TRBD1. V lost 2 bases and J lost 7; bases outside the gene matches: 5. Germline V gene lookup returns CDR1 GTSNPN and CDR2 SVGIG (reference sequence). There are 13 residues in the CDR3.

The V call is TRBV18, the J call TRBJ1-2; 7 nucleotides line up with TRBD1. Losses at the gene ends were 3 bases for V and 8 bases for J; bases not matched to a gene: 15. The CDR3 spans 16 residues. CDR1 is KGHSH, CDR2 LQKENI, per germline. This CDR3 reads CASSPIAEVQGEGYTF. DNA of the CDR3: TGTGCCAGCTCACCGATCGCCGAGGTGCAGGGGGAAGGCTACACCTTC. Full variable domain (rest looked up from reference TRBV18 and TRBJ1-2): NAGVMQNPRHLVRRRGQEARLRCSPMKGHSHVYWYRQLPEEGLKFMVYLQKENIIDESGMPKERFSAEFPKEGPSILRIQQVVRGDSAAYFCASSPIAEVQGEGYTFGSGTRLTVV.

This clone was seen a few times. The chain uses TRBV7-2 and TRBJ2-5; weak D call: TRBD2 (6 bases). CDR1 is SGHTA and CDR2 is FQGNSA in the germline V gene. Between the trimmed V and J ends, which lost 7 bases and 4 bases, there was a span of 10 bases. The CDR3 sequence is 12 residues long. CDR3 nucleotides: TGTGCCAGCAAGCGGGTGGGAGAGACCCAGTACTTC. Its protein product is CASKRVGETQYF. Looking up the rest from reference TRBV7-2 and TRBJ2-5 gives the full variable domain: GAGVSQSPSNKVTEKGKDVELRCDPISGHTALYWYRQSLGQGLEFLIYFQGNSAPDKSGLPSDRFSAERTGGSVSTLTIQRTQQEDSAVYLCASKRVGETQYFGPGTRLLVL.

CDR3 region: CASTSRFFGGYTF. DNA of the CDR3: TGTGCCAGTACTAGCAGGTTCTTCGGGGGCTACACCTTC. This chain connects TRBV19 to TRBJ1-2; unclear D gene. CDR1 is LNHDA, CDR2 SQIVND, per germline (reference sequence). The CDR3 is 13 amino acids. V shed 7 bases and J shed 8 bases, with 17 bases lying between them. The variable domain in full, with the rest retrieved from reference TRBV19 and TRBJ1-2, is DGGITQSPKYLFRKEGQNVTLSCEQNLNHDAMYWYRQDPGQGLRLIYYSQIVNDFQKGDIAEGYSVSREKKESFPLTVTSAQKNPTAFYLCASTSRFFGGYTFGSGTRLTVV.

There are a few counts of this clone. The chain combines TRBV29-1 with TRBJ2-7; the D gene could be TRBD1 or TRBD2 (5 bases each). Germline V CDR1 and CDR2: SQVTM, ANQGSEA. There are 12 residues in the CDR3. Trimming removed 0 bases at V and 4 bases at J, with 7 bases between. CDR3 sequence: CSVEDEGYEQYF. Written as DNA, the CDR3 is TGCAGCGTTGAAGATGAGGGGTACGAGCAGTACTTC.

The rearrangement joins TRBV29-1 to TRBJ1-1; D is unclear. This CDR3 is built from 12 residues. Germline V gene data show CDR1 as SQVTM and CDR2 as ANQGSEA. The V end was cut by 3 bases, the J end by 5 bases, with 10 bases between. The CDR3 reads CSVDVAGTEAFF. For the CDR3, the DNA is TGCAGCGTTGACGTAGCGGGAACTGAAGCTTTCTTT.

The sample holds one count of this clone. The CDR3 nucleotides are TGTGCCAGCGATGAGGGGTCACTATCTGGGGCCAACGTCCTGACTTTC. This codes for CASDEGSLSGANVLTF. V usage is TRBV5-8 and J usage is TRBJ2-6, with D possibly called TRBD1 or TRBD2 (5 bases each). V lost 7 bases and J lost 1, with 15 bases in between. The CDR3 sequence is 16 residues long. Germline loops: CDR1 SGHTS, CDR2 YDEGEE.

The gene calls are TRBV7-2 and TRBJ2-4, with a tentative D call TRBD1 (6 bases). This CDR3 is built from 13 residues. V shed 5 bases and J shed 4 bases, with 9 bases lying between them. Germline assignment: CDR1 SGHTA and CDR2 FQGNSA. The CDR3 nucleotides are TGTGCCAGCAGCCAGGGACAAAAAAACATTCAGTACTTC. Its translation is CASSQGQKNIQYF.

This chain joins TRBV4-3 and TRBJ2-2, with D unresolved. The CDR3 length is 14 residues. Trimming pared 5 bases from V and 5 bases from J, leaving 12 bases between. Germline CDR1 is LGHNA and CDR2 is YSLEER. This CDR3 is CASSFWPHTGELFF. Here the CDR3 DNA reads TGCGCCAGCAGCTTTTGGCCCCATACCGGGGAGCTGTTTTTT.